This entry lists 31 T cell receptor beta chains sequenced from one sample in a study of T cell responses to AZD1222 COVID-19 vaccine. Sequenced by immunoSEQ multiplex PCR; TCRdb stores in-frame clones only, minus some. This table holds 250,000 or so clones, 85% to 95% found once. This specimen was peripheral blood, taken on day 0 of AZD1222 vaccination. These receptor sequences come from an adult in good health.

The chain links TRBV6-5 to TRBJ2-1; 7 positions agree with TRBD2. Germline CDR1 reads MNHEY; CDR2 reads SVGAGI. CDR3 length equals 13 residues. Trimming removed 6 bases from V and 8 bases from J; junction bases left unmatched: 7. The CDR3 coding sequence is TGTGCCAGCAGCCCCCGGGGGGACGATGAGCAGTTCTTC. Protein: CASSPRGDDEQFF.

The rearrangement links TRBV11-3 to TRBJ2-1; D may match TRBD1 or TRBD2 (6 bases each). V was shortened by 1 base and J by 8 bases, with 15 bases between the two germline ends. CDR1 SGHNT and CDR2 YENEEA come from the germline V gene. The CDR3 runs to 15 residues. CDR3 sequence reads: CASSLGRGEFDEQFF. CDR3 sequence (DNA): TGTGCCAGCAGCTTAGGGAGGGGGGAGTTCGATGAGCAGTTCTTC.

The chain is built from TRBV30 and TRBJ2-2; the match to TRBD1 covers 7 bases. Germline V gives CDR1 GTSNPN, CDR2 SVGIG (reference sequence). The CDR3 totals 14 residues. The trim removed 4 bases at V and 6 bases at J, leaving 8 bases unmatched. The CDR3 protein is CAWNSHRGAGELFF. The DNA of the CDR3 is TGTGCCTGGAATTCGCACAGGGGAGCCGGGGAGCTGTTTTTT.

CDR3 sequence reads: CASTLDGGSYNEQFF. The CDR3 DNA reads TGCGCCAGCACCCTGGACGGGGGCTCCTACAATGAGCAGTTCTTC. The chain uses TRBV5-1 and TRBJ2-1, with D tentatively TRBD2 (6 bases). The CDR3 consists of 15 residues. V shed 6 bases and J shed 0 bases, with 13 bases lying between them. Germline CDR1 and CDR2: SGHRS and YFSETQ.

This chain joins TRBV19 and TRBJ2-7; D is possibly TRBD1 (6 bases). Germline values: CDR1 LNHDA, CDR2 SQIVND (reference sequence). With 3 bases removed from V and 3 bases from J, the gap between germline ends came to 9 bases. This CDR3 is built from 13 residues. The CDR3 loop is CASSIKTGYEQYF. The DNA of the CDR3 is TGTGCCAGTAGTATTAAGACAGGCTACGAGCAGTACTTC.

The V call is TRBV30, the J call TRBJ2-7, with 12 bases fitting TRBD2. The CDR3 has 15 residues. CDR1 is GTSNPN and CDR2 is SVGIG in the germline V gene (reference sequence). The trim removed 0 bases at V and 1 base at J, leaving 1 base unmatched. The CDR3 is CAWSVGTSGSYEQYF. CDR3 nucleotide sequence: TGTGCCTGGAGTGTAGGGACTAGCGGGTCCTACGAGCAGTACTTC.

For the CDR3, the DNA is TGTGCCAGCAGGGCTGGGGGCACAGATACGCAGTATTTT. It is translated as CASRAGGTDTQYF. The chain joins TRBV7-3 to TRBJ2-3; no definite D call. Deletions cut 6 bases from V and 1 base from J, with 8 bases between. The CDR3 has 13 amino acids. The germline V gene has CDR1 SGHTA and CDR2 FQGTGA.

The J gene is TRBJ2-3, the V gene TRBV18; 9 nucleotides line up with TRBD1. The CDR3 consists of 14 residues. The V and J ends lost 4 bases and 6 bases, in that order; junction bases with no gene match: 5. The germline V gene has CDR1 KGHSH and CDR2 LQKENI. Here the CDR3 DNA reads TGTGCCAGCTCACGGGACAGGGAACCCGATACGCAGTATTTT. It specifies CASSRDREPDTQYF.

CDR3 in DNA: TGCGCCAGCAGCCACCCGGGACTCCCTCACGAGCAGTACTTC. Translated, it gives CASSHPGLPHEQYF. The chain has TRBV4-1 and TRBJ2-7; tentative D call: TRBD2 (6 bases). Trimming removed 3 bases from V and 5 bases from J, with 14 bases in between. CDR1 is MGHRA, CDR2 YSYEKL, per germline. The length of the CDR3 is 14 residues.

This chain connects TRBV29-1 to TRBJ1-1; maybe TRBD1 (6 bases). Germline values: CDR1 SQVTM, CDR2 ANQGSEA. The CDR3 length is 13 residues. Trimming took off 2 bases at V and 5 bases at J, with 12 bases between the two ends. The CDR3 here is CSVEWGQGTEAFF. The CDR3 nucleotides read TGCAGCGTTGAATGGGGGCAAGGAACTGAAGCTTTCTTT.

The chain joins TRBV7-3 to TRBJ2-2, with D unresolved. V lost 3 bases and J 6 bases, leaving 5 bases between the germline ends. Germline V gene lookup returns CDR1 SGHTA and CDR2 FQGTGA. This CDR3 is 12 amino acids long. In DNA, the CDR3 is TGTGCCAGCAGCTTGATTCCCGGGGAGCTGTTTTTT. Residues: CASSLIPGELFF.

The chain couples TRBV7-9 to TRBJ1-2; perhaps TRBD1 as D (5 bases). The V gene's germline CDR1 is SEHNR and CDR2 FQNEAQ (reference sequence). V dropped 5 bases and J dropped 9 bases, with 19 bases sitting between them. This CDR3 has 14 residues. CDR3 region: CASSRRGTDVSYTF. CDR3 DNA sequence: TGTGCCAGCAGCCGCCGGGGGACGGATGTGAGCTACACCTTC. Full variable domain (missing parts from reference TRBV7-9 and TRBJ1-2): DTGVSQNPRHKITKRGQNVTFRCDPISEHNRLYWYRQTLGQGPEFLTYFQNEAQLEKSRLLSDRFSAERPKGSFSTLEIQRTEQGDSAMYLCASSRRGTDVSYTFGSGTRLTVV.

The CDR3 DNA reads TGTGCCAGCAGCCCAAACAGGGGCCCGCGCGGGGAGCAGTTCTTC. Translated: CASSPNRGPRGEQFF. The chain carries TRBV28 and TRBJ2-1; 7 nucleotides align to TRBD1. Germline V lookup: CDR1 MDHEN, CDR2 SYDVKM. The CDR3 spans 15 residues. V was pared by 6 bases and J by 10 bases, with 15 bases of the junction left unmatched.

The chain carries TRBV6-5 and TRBJ1-1, with 9 bases aligning to TRBD1. V lost 4 bases, J lost 4 bases, and 7 bases stayed unmatched. Germline V gene data show CDR1 as MNHEY and CDR2 as SVGAGI. The CDR3 contains 15 residues. The CDR3 loop is CASSSHTGGITEAFF. CDR3 bases: TGTGCCAGCAGTTCGCATACAGGGGGCATCACTGAAGCTTTCTTT.

This chain connects TRBV28 to TRBJ2-3; TRBD2 matches at 10 bases. The CDR3 contains 16 residues. Germline CDR1 reads MDHEN; CDR2 reads SYDVKM. Losses at the gene ends were 3 bases for V and 2 bases for J; bases not matched to a gene: 5. CDR3 nucleotide sequence: TGTGCCAGCAGTTTCCCCCTAGCGGGGGCCACAGATACGCAGTATTTT. It is translated as CASSFPLAGATDTQYF.

J is TRBJ2-3 and V is TRBV19, with D tentatively TRBD2 (6 bases). This CDR3 is 16 amino acids long. Germline CDR1 is LNHDA and CDR2 is SQIVND (reference sequence). The V and J ends lost 3 bases and 3 bases respectively, with 16 bases between them. The CDR3 DNA reads as TGTGCCAGTAGTATTACTGGGGGGAGCGGGACAGATACGCAGTATTTT. Amino acids: CASSITGGSGTDTQYF.

The CDR3 DNA is TGTGCCAGCAGCTTAGACCCAGGGATTTGGGAGACCCAGTACTTC. Protein product: CASSLDPGIWETQYF. The rearrangement uses TRBV5-4 and TRBJ2-5; possible D gene TRBD1, 5 bases. The CDR3 covers 15 residues. Trimming pared 2 bases from V and 5 bases from J, leaving 16 bases between. Germline assignment: CDR1 SGHNT and CDR2 YYREEE (reference sequence).

J is TRBJ1-1 and V is TRBV7-2; no firm D call. V was cut by 5 bases and J by 1 base, with 5 bases left in between. CDR3 size: 12 residues. The germline CDR1 and CDR2 sequences are SGHTA and FQGNSA. This CDR3 is CASSPENTEAFF. CDR3 DNA: TGTGCCAGCAGCCCCGAGAACACTGAAGCTTTCTTT.

This clone has just one count. The V and J genes are TRBV6-2 or TRBV6-3 and TRBJ2-1; 7 bases align to TRBD1. Germline CDR1 MNHEY, CDR2 SVGEGT. The V segment lost 6 bases and the J segment 1 base; nucleotides outside the gene matches: 3. The CDR3 contains 14 residues. The CDR3 sequence: CASSEGQSYNEQFF. CDR3 DNA sequence: TGTGCCAGCAGCGAGGGACAGTCCTACAATGAGCAGTTCTTC.

V and J are TRBV9 and TRBJ2-1; D perhaps matches TRBD2 (7 bases). The V end was cut by 3 bases, the J end by 4 bases, with 14 bases between. CDR3 size: 15 residues. Germline V gene data show CDR1 as SGDLS and CDR2 as YYNGEE. For the CDR3, the DNA is TGTGCCAGCAGCGGAGGGGGGGGCACATACAATGAGCAGTTCTTC. It specifies CASSGGGGTYNEQFF.

This rearrangement joins TRBV15 to TRBJ2-2; 8 bases are a match to TRBD1. The CDR3 totals 15 residues. Germline V lookup: CDR1 LNHNV, CDR2 YYDKDF (reference sequence). V was clipped by 5 bases and J by 6 bases; unmatched bases: 8. CDR3 region: CATSLRTGKSGELFF. The CDR3 DNA reads as TGTGCCACCAGCCTACGGACAGGGAAGTCCGGGGAGCTGTTTTTT.

A word on this clone: Other nucleotide sequences from this sample produce the same CDR3. V usage is TRBV7-2 and J usage is TRBJ2-7, with unresolved D. Germline assignment: CDR1 SGHTA and CDR2 FQGNSA. V dropped 1 base and J dropped 4 bases, with 5 bases sitting between them. The CDR3 is 12 residues long. CDR3 nucleotide sequence: TGTGCCAGCAGCTTAGTTCGATACGAGCAGTACTTC. This translates into CASSLVRYEQYF. Full variable domain (remainder filled in from reference TRBV7-2 and TRBJ2-7): GAGVSQSPSNKVTEKGKDVELRCDPISGHTALYWYRQSLGQGLEFLIYFQGNSAPDKSGLPSDRFSAERTGGSVSTLTIQRTQQEDSAVYLCASSLVRYEQYFGPGTRLTVT.

The chain carries TRBV20-1 and TRBJ2-7, with 7 nucleotides matching TRBD1. CDR3 size: 11 residues. The ends lost 6 bases at V and 5 bases at J; junction bases unmatched: 4. CDR1 and CDR2 from the germline V gene are DFQATT and SNEGSKA (reference sequence). The CDR3 DNA sequence: TGCAGTGCCAGACAGGGCCACGAGCAGTACTTC. Translation gives CSARQGHEQYF.

CDR3 in DNA: TGTGCCAGCAGCGAAAACAGGGGTGTCCTCTACGAGCAGTACTTC. Translating gives CASSENRGVLYEQYF. The chain combines TRBV7-8 with TRBJ2-7, with 7 bases matching TRBD1. The CDR3 loop spans 15 amino acids. J was trimmed by 3 bases and V by 5 bases; bases with no gene match: 10. CDR1 SGHVS and CDR2 FQNEAQ come from the germline V gene.

This clone was observed a handful of times. The V gene is TRBV6-5, the J gene TRBJ1-3; D is ambiguous. There are 15 residues in the CDR3. Deletions cut 2 bases from V and 1 base from J, with 9 bases between. The germline V gene has CDR1 MNHEY and CDR2 SVGAGI. CDR3 sequence (DNA): TGTGCCAGCAGTTACAAAACAGCTTCTGGAAACACCATATATTTT. Residues: CASSYKTASGNTIYF.

The chain employs TRBV7-9 and TRBJ2-1; 7 bases are shared with TRBD2. CDR1 and CDR2 from the germline V gene are SEHNR and FQNEAQ (reference sequence). The CDR3 extends over 14 amino acids. Losses at the gene ends were 3 bases for V and 8 bases for J; bases not matched to a gene: 7. This chain's CDR3 is CASSLGRGGDEQFF. CDR3 bases: TGTGCCAGCAGCTTGGGTAGGGGAGGGGATGAGCAGTTCTTC.

This clone was detected once. This chain connects TRBV3-1 (or the pseudogene TRBV3-2) to TRBJ2-2; unclear D gene. The germline gives CDR1 LGHDT, CDR2 YNNKEL (reference sequence). V was pared by 3 bases and J by 2 bases, with 13 bases between. The CDR3 totals 16 residues. The CDR3 reads CASSQRQHLNTGELFF. In nucleotides, the CDR3 is TGTGCCAGCAGCCAGAGGCAACATCTAAACACCGGGGAGCTGTTTTTT.

The chain employs TRBV6-5 and TRBJ2-1; D perhaps matches TRBD2 (5 bases). CDR3 length equals 15 residues. Germline V CDR1 and CDR2: MNHEY, SVGAGI. V gave up 7 bases and J gave up 0 bases, with 13 bases separating them. The DNA for the CDR3 is TGTGCCAGCACCACGGACTTTAGCTCCTACAATGAGCAGTTCTTC. This gives the protein CASTTDFSSYNEQFF.

V usage is TRBV4-3 and J usage is TRBJ1-1; D gene uncertain. From germline, CDR1 is LGHNA and CDR2 YSLEER. Trimming cost V 4 bases and J 3 bases, with 6 bases left between them. The CDR3 loop spans 12 amino acids. The CDR3 sequence: CASSPGDTEAFF. CDR3 bases: TGCGCCAGCAGCCCCGGGGACACTGAAGCTTTCTTT.

Comment on this clone: Distinct nucleotide sequences in the sample also encode this CDR3. The chain recombines TRBV7-9 with TRBJ2-7; 9 nucleotides line up with TRBD1. V lost 4 bases and J lost 2; bases outside the gene matches: 3. The CDR3 covers 14 residues. Germline-derived CDR1 and CDR2 are SEHNR and FQNEAQ (reference sequence). DNA of the CDR3: TGTGCCAGCAGCTCACAGGGGGCCCCCTACGAGCAGTACTTC. It is translated as CASSSQGAPYEQYF.

This clone was detected only a few times. The chain carries TRBV3-1 (or the pseudogene TRBV3-2) and TRBJ2-7; unclear D gene. The V and J ends lost 0 bases and 2 bases respectively, with 5 bases between them. The germline gives CDR1 LGHDT, CDR2 YNNKEL (reference sequence). The CDR3 sequence is 13 residues long. CDR3: CASSQETPYEQYF. As DNA, the CDR3 is TGTGCCAGCAGCCAAGAAACCCCCTACGAGCAGTACTTC.